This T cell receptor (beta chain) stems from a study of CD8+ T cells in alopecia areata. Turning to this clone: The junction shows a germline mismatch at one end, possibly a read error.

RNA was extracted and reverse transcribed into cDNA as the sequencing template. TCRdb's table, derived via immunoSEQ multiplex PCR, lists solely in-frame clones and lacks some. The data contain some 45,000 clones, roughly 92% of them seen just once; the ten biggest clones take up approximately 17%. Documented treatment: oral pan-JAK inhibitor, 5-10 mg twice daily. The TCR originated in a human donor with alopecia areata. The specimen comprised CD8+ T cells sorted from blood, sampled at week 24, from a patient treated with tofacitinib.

CDR3 region: CASSLEWCTEAFF. CDR3 sequence (DNA): TGTGCTAGCAGCTTAGAGTGGTGCACTGAAGCTTTCTTT. The chain employs TRBV7-7 and TRBJ1-1; D remains ambiguous. CDR3 length equals 13 residues. Germline values: CDR1 SSHAT, CDR2 FNYEAQ (reference sequence).